The rows below give T cell receptor beta chains drawn from one sample of a study of blood T cell repertoires in COVID-19. Only in-frame clones appear in the TCRdb table, and some are missing; sequencing was by immunoSEQ multiplex PCR. The repertoire holds about 220,000 clones, under 90% seen once, with 3.6% in the top ten. Sequencing input: peripheral blood. These receptors were taken from a woman older than 75 with acute or convalescent COVID-19. Each CDR3 is given with its conserved first and last residue. A D gene is named only where the DNA matches it firmly. Expanded clones get a size class; other rows say once, few or many, or leave the size out.

TRBV11-1	TRBJ2-2	NA	NA	CASSLQGVDTGELFF	TGTGCCAGCAGTCTACAGGGCGTGGACACCGGGGAGCTGTTTTTT
TRBV5-4	TRBJ1-1	NA	TRBD1	CASSRAVQGDTEAFF	TGTGCCAGCAGTCGGGCCGTCCAGGGGGACACTGAAGCTTTCTTT
TRBV30	TRBJ1-1	NA	TRBD1	CAWSPDRANTEAFF	TGTGCCTGGAGTCCAGACAGGGCGAACACTGAAGCTTTCTTT
TRBV5-1	TRBJ1-4	NA	NA	CASSPQGVTNEKLFF	TGCGCCAGCAGCCCGCAAGGGGTAACTAATGAAAAACTGTTTTTT
TRBV29-1	TRBJ2-7	NA	TRBD1	CSVSGTGSYEQYF	TGCAGCGTTTCTGGGACAGGGTCCTACGAGCAGTACTTC
TRBV27	TRBJ1-2	NA	NA	CASSLRETYGYTF	TGTGCCAGCAGTTTGCGAGAAACCTATGGCTACACCTTC
TRBV11-3	TRBJ1-2	NA	NA	CASSLDQGNYGYTF	TGTGCCAGCAGCTTAGATCAGGGGAACTATGGCTACACCTTC
TRBV20-1	TRBJ2-3	NA	TRBD2	CSASTPSGGLDTQYF	TGCAGTGCTAGTACCCCTAGCGGGGGTCTGGATACGCAGTATTTT
TRBV6-2/TRBV6-3	TRBJ1-2	NA	TRBD1	CASSYPTGEKVAHGYTF	TGTGCCAGCAGTTACCCGACAGGGGAAAAGGTCGCTCATGGCTACACCTTC
TRBV4-2	TRBJ2-2	NA	NA	CASSTLDSSGELFF	TGTGCCAGCAGCACGCTCGACTCCTCCGGGGAGCTGTTTTTT
TRBV5-1	TRBJ2-7	few	NA	CASSAVGDRHYEQYF	TGCGCCAGCAGCGCCGTAGGAGACAGGCACTACGAGCAGTACTTC
TRBV2	TRBJ1-1	NA	NA	CASSRELRNEAFF	TGTGCCAGCAGTCGAGAACTACGGAATGAAGCTTTCTTT
TRBV5-1	TRBJ2-1	NA	NA	CASSFGGGQFF	TGCGCCAGCAGCTTCGGGGGAGGGCAGTTCTTC
TRBV24-1	TRBJ1-2	NA	NA	CATSDSPDRGYGYTF	TGTGCCACCAGTGATTCCCCGGACAGAGGCTATGGCTACACCTTC
TRBV5-6	TRBJ1-3	NA	NA	CASSLDYSGNTIYF	TGTGCCAGCAGCTTGGACTACTCTGGAAACACCATATATTTT
TRBV11-2	TRBJ2-2	NA	NA	CASSLDRWGSLRTGELFF	TGTGCCAGCAGCTTAGATCGGTGGGGCAGCCTACGGACCGGGGAGCTGTTTTTT
TRBV28	TRBJ1-5	NA	NA	CASSSRQPQHF	TGTGCCAGCAGTTCGCGGCAGCCCCAGCATTTT
TRBV28	TRBJ1-3	NA	NA	CASSLFTGIGDTIYF	TGTGCCAGCAGTTTATTCACAGGGATTGGGGACACCATATATTTT
TRBV7-4	TRBJ1-5	NA	TRBD1	CAPTAGATGDQPQHF	TGTGCCCCAACGGCGGGGGCGACAGGGGATCAGCCCCAGCATTTT
TRBV7-9	TRBJ2-1	NA	TRBD1	CASSLLGQGSHEQFF	TGTGCCAGCAGCTTACTCGGACAGGGAAGCCATGAGCAGTTCTTC
TRBV30	TRBJ1-5	NA	TRBD1	CAWSGGDRGFQPQHF	TGTGCCTGGAGCGGAGGGGACAGGGGGTTTCAGCCCCAGCATTTT
TRBV5-1	TRBJ1-1	NA	TRBD1	CASKNRDSNTEAFF	TGCGCCAGCAAGAATCGGGACAGTAACACTGAAGCTTTCTTT
TRBV6-2/TRBV6-3	TRBJ1-3	NA	TRBD1	CASSPGTGGPGNTIYF	TGTGCCAGCAGCCCCGGGACAGGGGGCCCTGGAAACACCATATATTTT
TRBV1	TRBJ2-5	NA	NA	CTSSQEKFRGGSQETQYF	TGCACCAGCAGCCAAGAAAAGTTTCGAGGGGGCTCCCAAGAGACCCAGTACTTC
TRBV12-3/TRBV12-4	TRBJ2-2	NA	NA	CASSLFNGELFF	TGTGCCAGCAGTTTATTCAACGGGGAGCTGTTTTTT
TRBV18	TRBJ1-6	NA	TRBD1	CASSAGQGGSPLHF	TGTGCCAGCTCGGCGGGACAGGGGGGTTCACCCCTCCACTTT
TRBV3-1/TRBV3-2	TRBJ2-2	few	NA	CASSPQRPRTTGELFF	TGTGCCAGCAGCCCTCAGAGGCCTCGCACCACCGGGGAGCTGTTTTTT
TRBV5-4	TRBJ2-1	NA	NA	CASSFGGPSYNEQFF	TGTGCCAGCAGCTTTGGGGGCCCCTCCTACAATGAGCAGTTCTTC
TRBV11-2	TRBJ1-4	NA	NA	CASRTVRNEKLFF	TGTGCCAGCAGGACAGTGCGAAATGAAAAACTGTTTTTT
TRBV28	TRBJ2-3	NA	NA	CASSVPGTDTQYF	TGTGCCAGCAGTGTCCCGGGAACAGATACGCAGTATTTT
TRBV6-1	TRBJ2-1	once	TRBD2	CASSEASGGPSNEQFF	TGTGCCAGCAGTGAGGCTAGCGGGGGACCCAGCAATGAGCAGTTCTTC
TRBV12-5	TRBJ1-1	NA	NA	CASFRAGASGGTEAFF	TGTGCTAGTTTCCGGGCAGGGGCCAGCGGGGGCACTGAAGCTTTCTTT